The clone carrying this T cell receptor (beta chain) was observed a handful of times. The antigen remains undetermined. The sample comes from a study of identical twins. Study outcomes and limitations: Abundant beta clonotypes from cord blood had fewer insertions, unlike memory repertoires, which showed none. The analysis was cross-sectional rather than longitudinal within donors. Monozygotic twin pairs showed more out-of-frame TCR alpha sharing than models estimated.

MiXCR was run by TCRdb on the 5' RACE reads, yielding one entry per CDR3 protein. This table holds 650,000 to 800,000 distinct CDR3 sequences, around 8.3% found once. This CDR3 has 18 residues. Germline CDR1 reads GTSNPN; CDR2 reads SVGIG (reference sequence). Trimming pared 1 base from V and 5 bases from J, leaving 23 bases between. The sample also formed part of further work on yellow fever vaccine responses in identical twins.

This sequence was found in a woman aged 18-35 years in good health. The sequencing input was PBMCs. The rearrangement links TRBV30 to TRBJ2-2, with D tentatively TRBD1 or TRBD2 (5 bases each). Here the CDR3 reads CAWSAPLVGKWGTGELFF. In DNA, the CDR3 is TGTGCCTGGAGTGCTCCCCTCGTGGGAAAGTGGGGGACCGGGGAGCTGTTTTTT.